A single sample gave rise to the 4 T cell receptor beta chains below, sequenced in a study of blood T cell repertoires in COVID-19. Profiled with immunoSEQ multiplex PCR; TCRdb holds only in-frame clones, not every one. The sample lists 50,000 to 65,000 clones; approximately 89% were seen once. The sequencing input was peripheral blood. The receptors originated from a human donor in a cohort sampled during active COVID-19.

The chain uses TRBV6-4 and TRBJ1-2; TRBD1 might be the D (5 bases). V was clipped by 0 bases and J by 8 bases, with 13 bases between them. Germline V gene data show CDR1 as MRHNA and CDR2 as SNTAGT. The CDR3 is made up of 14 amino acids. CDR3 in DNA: TGTGCCAGCAGTGACTCCCAGGAGGGGAACGGCTACACCTTC. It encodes CASSDSQEGNGYTF.

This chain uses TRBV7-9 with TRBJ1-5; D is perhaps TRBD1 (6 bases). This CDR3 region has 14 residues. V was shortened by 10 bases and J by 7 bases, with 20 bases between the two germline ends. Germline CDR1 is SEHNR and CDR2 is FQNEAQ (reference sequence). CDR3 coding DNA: TGTGCCATCCAGTCAGGGGCAGAAGGCCAGCCCCAGCATTTT. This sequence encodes CAIQSGAEGQPQHF.

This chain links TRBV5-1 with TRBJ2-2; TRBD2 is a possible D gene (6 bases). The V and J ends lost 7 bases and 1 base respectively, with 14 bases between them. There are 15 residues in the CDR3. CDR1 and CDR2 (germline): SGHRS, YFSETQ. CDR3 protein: CASGDQAGNTGELFF. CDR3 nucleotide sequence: TGCGCCAGCGGCGACCAAGCGGGGAACACCGGGGAGCTGTTTTTT.

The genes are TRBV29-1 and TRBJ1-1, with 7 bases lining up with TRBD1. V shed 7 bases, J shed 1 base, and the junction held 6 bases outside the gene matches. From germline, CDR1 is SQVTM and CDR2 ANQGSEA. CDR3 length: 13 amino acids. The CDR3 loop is CSAQGQSNTEAFF. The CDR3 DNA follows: TGCAGCGCCCAGGGACAGTCGAACACTGAAGCTTTCTTT.